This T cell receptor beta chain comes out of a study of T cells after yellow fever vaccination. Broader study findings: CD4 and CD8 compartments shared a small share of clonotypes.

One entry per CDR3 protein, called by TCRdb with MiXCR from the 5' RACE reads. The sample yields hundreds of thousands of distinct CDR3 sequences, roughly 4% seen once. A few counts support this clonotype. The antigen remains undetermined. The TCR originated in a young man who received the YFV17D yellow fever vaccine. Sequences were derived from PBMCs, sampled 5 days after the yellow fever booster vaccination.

In DNA form, the CDR3 reads TGTGCCAGCAGATACCCTGAAGCCATCCCCCATATTCGGGGCTACACCTTC. Translated, it gives CASRYPEAIPHIRGYTF. This chain joins TRBV7-2 and TRBJ1-2; D gene ambiguous. V was pared by 6 bases and J by 8 bases, with 28 bases between. The CDR3 loop spans 17 amino acids. Per germline, CDR1 SGHTA and CDR2 FQGNSA.